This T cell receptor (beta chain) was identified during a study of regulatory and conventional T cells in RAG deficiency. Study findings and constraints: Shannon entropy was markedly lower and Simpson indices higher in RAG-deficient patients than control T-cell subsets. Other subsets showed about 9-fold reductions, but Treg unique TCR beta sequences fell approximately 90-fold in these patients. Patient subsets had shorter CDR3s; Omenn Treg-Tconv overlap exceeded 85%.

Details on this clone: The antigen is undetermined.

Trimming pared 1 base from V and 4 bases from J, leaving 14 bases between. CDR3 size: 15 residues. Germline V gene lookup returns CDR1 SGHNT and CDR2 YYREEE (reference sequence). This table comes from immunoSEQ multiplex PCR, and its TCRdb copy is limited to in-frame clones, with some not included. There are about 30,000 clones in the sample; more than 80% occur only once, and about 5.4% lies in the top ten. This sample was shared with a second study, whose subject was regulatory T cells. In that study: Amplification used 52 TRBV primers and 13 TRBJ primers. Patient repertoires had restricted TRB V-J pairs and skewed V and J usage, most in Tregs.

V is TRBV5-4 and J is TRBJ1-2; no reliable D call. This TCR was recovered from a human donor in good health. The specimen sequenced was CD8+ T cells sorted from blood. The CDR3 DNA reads TGTGCCAGCAGCTTGAGTCCGGGGTATGGCTATGGCTACACCTTC. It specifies CASSLSPGYGYGYTF. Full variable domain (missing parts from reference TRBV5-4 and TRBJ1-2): ETGVTQSPTHLIKTRGQQVTLRCSSQSGHNTVSWYQQALGQGPQFIFQYYREEENGRGNFPPRFSGLQFPNYSSELNVNALELDDSALYLCASSLSPGYGYGYTFGSGTRLTVV.